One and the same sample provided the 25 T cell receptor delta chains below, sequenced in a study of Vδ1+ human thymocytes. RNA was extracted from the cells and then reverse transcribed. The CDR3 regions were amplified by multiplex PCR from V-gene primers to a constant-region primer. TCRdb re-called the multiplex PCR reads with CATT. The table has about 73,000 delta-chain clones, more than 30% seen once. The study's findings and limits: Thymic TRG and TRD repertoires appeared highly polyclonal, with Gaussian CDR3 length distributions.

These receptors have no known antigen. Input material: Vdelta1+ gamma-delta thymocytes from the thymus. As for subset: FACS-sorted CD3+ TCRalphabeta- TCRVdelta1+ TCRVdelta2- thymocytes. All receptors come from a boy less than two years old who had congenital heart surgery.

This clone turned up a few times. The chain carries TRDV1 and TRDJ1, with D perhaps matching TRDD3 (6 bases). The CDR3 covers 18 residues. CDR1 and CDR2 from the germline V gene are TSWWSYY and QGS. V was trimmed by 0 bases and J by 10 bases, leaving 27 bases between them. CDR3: CALGELSPGDYGGIGLIF. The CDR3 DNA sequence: TGTGCTCTTGGGGAACTTTCCCCTGGGGACTATGGAGGCATTGGACTCATCTTT.

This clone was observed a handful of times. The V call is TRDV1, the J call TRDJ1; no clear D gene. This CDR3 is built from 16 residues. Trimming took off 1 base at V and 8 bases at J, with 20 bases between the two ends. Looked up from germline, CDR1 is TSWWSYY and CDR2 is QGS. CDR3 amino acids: CALGEHRYVEHTKLIF. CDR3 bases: TGTGCTCTTGGGGAACATCGCTACGTCGAGCATACCAAACTCATCTTT.

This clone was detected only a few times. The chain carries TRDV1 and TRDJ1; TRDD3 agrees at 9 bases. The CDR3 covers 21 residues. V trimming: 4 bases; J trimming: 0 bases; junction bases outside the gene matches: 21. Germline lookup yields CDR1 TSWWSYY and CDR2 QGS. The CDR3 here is CALGGRAGIRSTGGYTDKLIF. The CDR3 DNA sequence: TGTGCTCTTGGGGGCCGGGCGGGGATACGCTCTACTGGGGGTTACACCGATAAACTCATCTTT.

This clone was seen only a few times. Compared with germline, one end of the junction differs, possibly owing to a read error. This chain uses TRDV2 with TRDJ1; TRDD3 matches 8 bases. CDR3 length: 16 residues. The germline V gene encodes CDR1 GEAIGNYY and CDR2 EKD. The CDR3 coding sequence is TGTGCCTGTGACACCCATCTGGGGGAATACACCGATAAACCCATCTTT. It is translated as CACDTHLGEYTDKPIF.

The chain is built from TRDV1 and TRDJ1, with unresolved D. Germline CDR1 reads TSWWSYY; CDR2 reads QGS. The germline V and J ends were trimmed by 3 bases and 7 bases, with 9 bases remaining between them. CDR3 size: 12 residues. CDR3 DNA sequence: TGTGCTCTTGGGGATCTTTCGGTTAAACTCATCTTT. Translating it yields CALGDLSVKLIF.

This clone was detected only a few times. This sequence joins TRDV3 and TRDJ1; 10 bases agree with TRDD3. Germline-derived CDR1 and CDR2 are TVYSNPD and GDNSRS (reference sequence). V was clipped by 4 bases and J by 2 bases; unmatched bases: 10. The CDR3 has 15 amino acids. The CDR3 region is CASFGLLGDTDKLIF. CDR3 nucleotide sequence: TGTGCCTCGTTCGGTTTACTGGGGGATACCGATAAACTCATCTTT.

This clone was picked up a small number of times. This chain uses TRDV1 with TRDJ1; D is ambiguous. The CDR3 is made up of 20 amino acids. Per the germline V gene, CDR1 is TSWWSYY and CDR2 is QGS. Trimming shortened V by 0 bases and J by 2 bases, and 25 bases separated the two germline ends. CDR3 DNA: TGTGCTCTTGGGGAACTAATTGTAGGCCGCGGAATAAACCTTACCGATAAACTCATCTTT. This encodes CALGELIVGRGINLTDKLIF.

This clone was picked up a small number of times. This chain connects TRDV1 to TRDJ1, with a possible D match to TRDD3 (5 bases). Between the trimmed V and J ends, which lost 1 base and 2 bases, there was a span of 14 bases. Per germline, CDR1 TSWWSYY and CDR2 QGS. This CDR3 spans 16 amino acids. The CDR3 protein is CALGERGGPGTDKLIF. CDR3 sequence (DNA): TGTGCTCTTGGGGAACGCGGGGGCCCGGGGACCGATAAACTCATCTTT.

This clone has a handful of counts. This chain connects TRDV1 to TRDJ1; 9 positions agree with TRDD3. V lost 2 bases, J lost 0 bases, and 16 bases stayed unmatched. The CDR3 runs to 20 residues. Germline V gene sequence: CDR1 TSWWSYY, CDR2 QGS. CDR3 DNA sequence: TGTGCTCTTGGGGAAATCGCCCGAGACTGGGGGACCCCTGACACCGATAAACTCATCTTT. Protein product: CALGEIARDWGTPDTDKLIF.

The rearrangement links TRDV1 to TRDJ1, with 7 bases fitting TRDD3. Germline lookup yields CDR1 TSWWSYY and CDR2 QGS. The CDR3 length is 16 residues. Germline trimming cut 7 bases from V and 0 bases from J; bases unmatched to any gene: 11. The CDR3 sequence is CALVSGDKEYTDKLIF. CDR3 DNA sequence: TGTGCTCTTGTTTCTGGGGATAAAGAGTACACCGATAAACTCATCTTT.

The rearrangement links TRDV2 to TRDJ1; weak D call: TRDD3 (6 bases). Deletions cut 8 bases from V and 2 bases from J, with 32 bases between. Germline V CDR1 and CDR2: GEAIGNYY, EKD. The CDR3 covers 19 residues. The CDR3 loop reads CASFFPSTGTRGVTDKLIF. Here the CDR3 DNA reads TGTGCCTCCTTCTTCCCGAGTACTGGGACCCGGGGAGTGACCGATAAACTCATCTTT.

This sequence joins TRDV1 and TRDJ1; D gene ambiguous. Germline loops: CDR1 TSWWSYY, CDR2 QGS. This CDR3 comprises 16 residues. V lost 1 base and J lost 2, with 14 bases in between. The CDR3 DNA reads TGTGCTCTTGGGGAACGGTCCCCCCTCCCGACCGATAAACTCATCTTT. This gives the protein CALGERSPLPTDKLIF.

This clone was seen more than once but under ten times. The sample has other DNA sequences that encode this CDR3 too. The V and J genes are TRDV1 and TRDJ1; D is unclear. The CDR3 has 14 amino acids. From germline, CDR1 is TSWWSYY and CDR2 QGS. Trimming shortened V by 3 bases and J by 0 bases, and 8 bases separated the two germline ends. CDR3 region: CALGERRYTDKLIF. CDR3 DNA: TGTGCTCTTGGGGAGAGGAGGTACACCGATAAACTCATCTTT.

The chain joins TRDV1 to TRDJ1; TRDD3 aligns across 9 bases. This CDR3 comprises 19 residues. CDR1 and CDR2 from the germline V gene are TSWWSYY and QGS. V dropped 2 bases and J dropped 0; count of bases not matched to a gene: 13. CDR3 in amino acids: CALGERNTHWGTNTDKLIF. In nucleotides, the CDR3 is TGTGCTCTTGGGGAAAGGAATACCCACTGGGGGACTAACACCGATAAACTCATCTTT.

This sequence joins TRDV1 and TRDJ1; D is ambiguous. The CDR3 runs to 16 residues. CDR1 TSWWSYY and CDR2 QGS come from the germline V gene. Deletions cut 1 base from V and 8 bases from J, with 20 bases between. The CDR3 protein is CALGERLLRPPLKLIF. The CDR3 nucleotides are TGTGCTCTTGGGGAACGTCTTCTTCGCCCTCCTCTGAAACTCATCTTT.

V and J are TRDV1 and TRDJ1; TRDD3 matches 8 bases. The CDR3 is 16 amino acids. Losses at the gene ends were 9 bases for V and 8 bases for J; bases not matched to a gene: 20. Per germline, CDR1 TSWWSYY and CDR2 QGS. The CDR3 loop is CALSLIPPVLGVKLIF. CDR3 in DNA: TGTGCTCTCAGTCTAATTCCTCCCGTACTGGGGGTCAAACTCATCTTT.

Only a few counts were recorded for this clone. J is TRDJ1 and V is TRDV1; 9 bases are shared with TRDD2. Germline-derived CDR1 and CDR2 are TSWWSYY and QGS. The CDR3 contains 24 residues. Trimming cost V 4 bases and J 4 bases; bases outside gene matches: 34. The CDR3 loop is CALGVRTLPPSYISSWGHIDKLIF. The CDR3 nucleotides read TGTGCTCTTGGGGTTCGCACCCTTCCTCCTTCCTACATTTCGTCCTGGGGACACATCGATAAACTCATCTTT.

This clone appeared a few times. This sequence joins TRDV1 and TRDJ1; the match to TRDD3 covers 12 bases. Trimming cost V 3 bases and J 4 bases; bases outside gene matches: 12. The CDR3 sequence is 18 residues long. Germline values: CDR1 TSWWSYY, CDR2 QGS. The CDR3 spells CALGELYWGIPNGDKLIF. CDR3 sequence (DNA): TGTGCTCTTGGGGAGCTGTACTGGGGGATACCCAACGGCGATAAACTCATCTTT.

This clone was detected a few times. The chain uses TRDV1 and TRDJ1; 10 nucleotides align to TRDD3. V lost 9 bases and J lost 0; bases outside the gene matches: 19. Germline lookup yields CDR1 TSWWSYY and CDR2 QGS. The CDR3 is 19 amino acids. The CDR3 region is CALSYDLGTGGLNTDKLIF. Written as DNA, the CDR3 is TGTGCTCTGTCCTACGACTTAGGGACTGGGGGATTAAACACCGATAAACTCATCTTT.

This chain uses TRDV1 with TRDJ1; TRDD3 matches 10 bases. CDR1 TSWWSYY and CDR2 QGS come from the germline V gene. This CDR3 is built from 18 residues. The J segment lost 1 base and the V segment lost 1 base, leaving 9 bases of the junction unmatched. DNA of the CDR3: TGTGCTCTTGGGGAACCCTCCTGGGGGATAAGGGGCACCGATAAACTCATCTTT. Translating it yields CALGEPSWGIRGTDKLIF.

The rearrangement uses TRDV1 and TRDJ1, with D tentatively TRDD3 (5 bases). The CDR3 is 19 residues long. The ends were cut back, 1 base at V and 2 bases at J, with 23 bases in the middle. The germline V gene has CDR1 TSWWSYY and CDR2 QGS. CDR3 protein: CALGERSGVGSPGTDKLIF. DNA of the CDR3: TGTGCTCTTGGGGAACGTTCCGGTGTCGGGAGCCCTGGGACCGATAAACTCATCTTT.

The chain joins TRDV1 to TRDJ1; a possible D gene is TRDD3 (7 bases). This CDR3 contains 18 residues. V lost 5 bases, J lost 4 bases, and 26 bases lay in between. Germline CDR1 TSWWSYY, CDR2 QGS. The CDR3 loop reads CALGKPSLWWGTIDKLIF. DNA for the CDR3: TGTGCTCTTGGGAAGCCTTCCCTCTGGTGGGGGACCATCGATAAACTCATCTTT.

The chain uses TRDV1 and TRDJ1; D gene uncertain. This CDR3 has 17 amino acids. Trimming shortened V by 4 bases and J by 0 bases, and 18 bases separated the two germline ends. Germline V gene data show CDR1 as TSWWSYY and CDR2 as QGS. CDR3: CALGVLCVRGYTDKLIF. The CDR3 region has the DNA TGTGCTCTTGGGGTTTTATGCGTACGCGGATACACCGATAAACTCATCTTT.

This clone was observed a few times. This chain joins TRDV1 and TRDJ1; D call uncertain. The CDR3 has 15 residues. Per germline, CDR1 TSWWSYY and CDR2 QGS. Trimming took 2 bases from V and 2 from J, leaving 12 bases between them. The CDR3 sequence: CALGELLRHTDKLIF. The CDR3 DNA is TGTGCTCTTGGGGAATTGCTCCGCCATACCGATAAACTCATCTTT.

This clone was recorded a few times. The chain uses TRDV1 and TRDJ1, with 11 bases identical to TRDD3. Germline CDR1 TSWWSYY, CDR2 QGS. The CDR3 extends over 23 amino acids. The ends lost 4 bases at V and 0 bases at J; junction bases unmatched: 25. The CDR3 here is CALGAYKAFPLGDTGWYTDKLIF. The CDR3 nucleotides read TGTGCTCTTGGGGCATACAAGGCCTTCCCCTTGGGGGATACGGGCTGGTACACCGATAAACTCATCTTT.